These 9 T cell receptor beta chains originate from one sample sequenced in a study of identical twins. MiXCR, run by TCRdb on the 5' RACE reads, gives a single entry per CDR3 protein. This table has 300,000 to 400,000 distinct CDR3 sequences, about 12% appearing once. This sample was also put to use in a study of yellow fever vaccine responses in identical twins.

The sequencing input was CD8+ T cells sorted from blood. Receptors were obtained from a woman younger than 30 in good health.

In regard to this clonotype: A single base separates this from a much larger clone, so it may be a read error. The gene calls are TRBV12-3 or TRBV12-4 and TRBJ2-1; D not certain. The CDR3 contains 14 residues. The V gene lost 5 bases and the J gene lost 8 bases, with 16 bases spanning the gap. CDR3 bases: TGTGCCAGCAGTCTTAAAGTGGGTGGAGATGAGCAGTTCTTC. Translation: CASSLKVGGDEQFF.

This clonotype has only a few counts. The junction differs from germline at one of its ends, possibly a read error. The chain joins TRBV28 to TRBJ2-5, with TRBD2 matching over 14 bases. Germline V lookup: CDR1 MDHEN, CDR2 SYDVKM. The CDR3 totals 13 residues. Here the CDR3 reads CASSLSGTSGGDF. The CDR3 region has the DNA TGTGCCAGCAGTTTATCAGGGACTAGCGGGGGAGACTTC.

The chain recombines TRBV28 with TRBJ2-7, with TRBD1 identical over 8 bases. The CDR3 spans 15 residues. CDR1 and CDR2 from the germline V gene are MDHEN and SYDVKM. Germline trimming cut 7 bases from V and 5 bases from J; bases unmatched to any gene: 13. CDR3 region: CASTEFGGQGDEQYF. As DNA, the CDR3 is TGTGCCAGCACTGAGTTTGGAGGACAGGGCGACGAGCAGTACTTC.

This chain links TRBV27 with TRBJ1-5; no definite D call. The CDR3 consists of 15 residues. V lost 4 bases and J lost 0, with 10 bases in between. Per germline, CDR1 MNHEY and CDR2 SMNVEV (reference sequence). DNA of the CDR3: TGTGCCAGCAGTTCGGACGGTGATAGCAATCAGCCCCAGCATTTT. Translation gives CASSSDGDSNQPQHF.

V and J are TRBV6-2 or TRBV6-3 and TRBJ1-6; no clear D gene. The CDR3 sequence is 14 residues long. Trimming removed 6 bases at V and 7 bases at J, with 13 bases between. The V gene's germline CDR1 is MNHEY and CDR2 SVGEGT. The CDR3 sequence is CASRPPGENSPLHF. The CDR3 DNA is TGTGCCAGCAGACCCCCCGGCGAAAATTCACCCCTCCACTTT.

The chain links TRBV7-6 to TRBJ2-7, with a tentative D call TRBD1 (6 bases). This CDR3 is 15 amino acids long. V lost 2 bases, J lost 2 bases, and 13 bases lay in between. Germline lookup yields CDR1 SGHVS and CDR2 FNYEAQ. CDR3 bases: TGTGCCAGCAGCTTATACACAGGGAACCCCTACGAGCAGTACGTC. This gives the protein CASSLYTGNPYEQYV.

V is TRBV10-3 and J is TRBJ2-4, with 9 bases lining up with TRBD1. Germline lookup yields CDR1 ENHRY and CDR2 SYGVKD. Losses at the gene ends were 2 bases for V and 4 bases for J; bases not matched to a gene: 9. This CDR3 is built from 17 residues. The CDR3 loop is CAISEVPGTGKKNIQYF. The CDR3, as DNA: TGTGCCATCAGTGAGGTCCCCGGGACAGGGAAAAAAAACATTCAGTACTTC.

This clonotype occurred many times. The rearrangement links TRBV5-1 to TRBJ2-2; the match to TRBD1 covers 8 bases. Unmatched junction bases numbered 7, after V lost 4 bases and J lost 5 bases. CDR1 SGHRS and CDR2 YFSETQ come from the germline V gene. This CDR3 region has 15 residues. DNA for the CDR3: TGCGCCAGCAGCCCCCGACAGGGGAGTACCGGGGAGCTGTTTTTT. Its translation: CASSPRQGSTGELFF.

This clonotype was counted only a few times. The rearrangement uses TRBV7-9 and TRBJ2-1; 12 bases are shared with TRBD2. V was pared by 0 bases and J by 7 bases, with 4 bases of the junction left unmatched. This CDR3 is built from 16 residues. CDR1 is SEHNR and CDR2 is FQNEAQ in the germline V gene (reference sequence). Here the CDR3 DNA reads TGTGCCAGCAGCTTAGCCTCTAGCGGGGGGGCGAATGAGCAGTTCTTC. Translating gives CASSLASSGGANEQFF.